Following are 2 T cell receptor beta chains from one sample sequenced in a study of blood T cells in healthy people across ages. A second PCR, run for about 7 to 11 cycles, used a sample-barcoded 5' primer plus a J-beta primer mix. TCRdb analysed the 5' RACE reads with MiXCR anew, one entry per CDR3 protein. The sample holds around 1.5 million distinct CDR3 sequences, around two fifths seen once. The sample consisted of blood. The receptors derive from a woman younger than 35 in good health.

The rearrangement uses TRBV28 and TRBJ2-5; the D gene could be TRBD1 or TRBD2 (7 bases each). Trimming took off 8 bases at V and 5 bases at J, with 27 bases between the two ends. Germline CDR1 reads MDHEN; CDR2 reads SYDVKM. This CDR3 contains 17 residues. CDR3 sequence: CASGPSQGRLSGETQYF. The CDR3 region has the DNA TGTGCCAGCGGCCCCTCACAGGGGAGGCTTAGCGGGGAGACCCAGTACTTC. Full variable domain (remainder filled in from reference TRBV28 and TRBJ2-5): DVKVTQSSRYLVKRTGEKVFLECVQDMDHENMFWYRQDPGLGLRLIYFSYDVKMKEKGDIPEGYSVSREKKERFSLILESASTNQTSMYLCASGPSQGRLSGETQYFGPGTRLLVL.

In the case of this clonotype: At one boundary the junction diverges from the germline segment, which might be a read error. CDR3 sequence reads: CANSLSRKETQYF. DNA for the CDR3: TGTGCCAACAGTTTGTCCCGAAAAGAGACCCAGTACTTC. The V and J genes are TRBV12-3 or TRBV12-4 and TRBJ2-5; D gene ambiguous. The CDR3 contains 13 residues.